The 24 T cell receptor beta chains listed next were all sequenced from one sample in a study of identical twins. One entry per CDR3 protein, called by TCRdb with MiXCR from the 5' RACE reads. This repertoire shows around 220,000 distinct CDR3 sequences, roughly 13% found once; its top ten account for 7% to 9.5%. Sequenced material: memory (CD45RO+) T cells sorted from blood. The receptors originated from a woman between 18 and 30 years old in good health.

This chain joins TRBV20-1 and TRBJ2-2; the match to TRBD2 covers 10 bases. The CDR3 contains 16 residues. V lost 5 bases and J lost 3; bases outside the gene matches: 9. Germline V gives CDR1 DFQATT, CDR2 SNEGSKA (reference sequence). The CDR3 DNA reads TGCAGTGCTGGATTAGCGGGAGGTGCCCACACCGGGGAGCTGTTTTTT. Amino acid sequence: CSAGLAGGAHTGELFF.

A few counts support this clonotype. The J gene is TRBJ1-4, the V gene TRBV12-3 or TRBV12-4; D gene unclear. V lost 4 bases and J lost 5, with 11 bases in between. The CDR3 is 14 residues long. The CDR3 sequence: CASSSLLGNEKLFF. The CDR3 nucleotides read TGTGCCAGCAGTTCCCTTCTGGGAAATGAAAAACTGTTTTTT.

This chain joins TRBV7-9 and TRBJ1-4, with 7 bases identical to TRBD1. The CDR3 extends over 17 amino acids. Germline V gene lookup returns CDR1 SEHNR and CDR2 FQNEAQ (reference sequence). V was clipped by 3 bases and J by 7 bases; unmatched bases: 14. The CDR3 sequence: CASSFGQGEGVGEKLFF. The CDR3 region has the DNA TGTGCCAGCAGCTTCGGGCAGGGGGAAGGAGTAGGTGAAAAACTGTTTTTT.

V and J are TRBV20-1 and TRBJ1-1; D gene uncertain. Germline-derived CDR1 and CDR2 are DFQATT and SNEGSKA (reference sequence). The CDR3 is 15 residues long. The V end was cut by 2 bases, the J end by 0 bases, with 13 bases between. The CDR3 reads CSARFTGRVNTEAFF. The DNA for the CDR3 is TGCAGTGCTAGATTTACCGGGCGGGTGAACACTGAAGCTTTCTTT.

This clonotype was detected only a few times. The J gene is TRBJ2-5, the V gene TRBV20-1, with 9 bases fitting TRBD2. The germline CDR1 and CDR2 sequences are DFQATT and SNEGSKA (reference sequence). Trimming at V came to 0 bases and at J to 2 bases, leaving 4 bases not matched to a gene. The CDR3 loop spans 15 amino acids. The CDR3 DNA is TGCAGTGCTAGAGATGCTAGCGGGGATCAAGAGACCCAGTACTTC. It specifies CSARDASGDQETQYF.

CDR3 DNA: TGCAGTGCTAGTTTGGGCAGTATGAACACTGAAGCTTTCTTT. It translates to CSASLGSMNTEAFF. The chain couples TRBV20-1 to TRBJ1-1; D is uncertain. V shed 3 bases and J shed 0 bases, with 11 bases lying between them. Germline V gene lookup returns CDR1 DFQATT and CDR2 SNEGSKA (reference sequence). The CDR3 length is 14 residues.

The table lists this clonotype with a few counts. The CDR3 DNA sequence: TGTGCCAGCTCACCTAGTGTTGGGACAGGGGGTCACGAGCAGTACTTC. Its protein is CASSPSVGTGGHEQYF. J is TRBJ2-7 and V is TRBV18; 11 nucleotides line up with TRBD1. The J segment lost 5 bases and the V segment lost 3 bases, leaving 9 bases of the junction unmatched. Germline-derived CDR1 and CDR2 are KGHSH and LQKENI. The CDR3 has 16 residues. Full variable domain (missing parts from reference TRBV18 and TRBJ2-7): NAGVMQNPRHLVRRRGQEARLRCSPMKGHSHVYWYRQLPEEGLKFMVYLQKENIIDESGMPKERFSAEFPKEGPSILRIQQVVRGDSAAYFCASSPSVGTGGHEQYFGPGTRLTVT.

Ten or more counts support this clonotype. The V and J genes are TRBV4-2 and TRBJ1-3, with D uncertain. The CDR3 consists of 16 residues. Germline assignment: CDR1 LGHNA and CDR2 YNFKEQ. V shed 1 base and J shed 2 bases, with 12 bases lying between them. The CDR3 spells CASSQVLGGPGNTIYF. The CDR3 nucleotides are TGTGCCAGCAGCCAAGTGTTAGGTGGGCCTGGAAACACCATATATTTT.

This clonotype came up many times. In nucleotides, the CDR3 is TGTGCCAGCAGAGATTTCACAGCCGAGCAGTTCTTC. Protein: CASRDFTAEQFF. This chain links TRBV2 with TRBJ2-1, with D unclear. CDR3 size: 12 residues. With 6 bases removed from V and 10 bases from J, the gap between germline ends came to 13 bases. Germline V gene sequence: CDR1 SNHLY, CDR2 FYNNEI.

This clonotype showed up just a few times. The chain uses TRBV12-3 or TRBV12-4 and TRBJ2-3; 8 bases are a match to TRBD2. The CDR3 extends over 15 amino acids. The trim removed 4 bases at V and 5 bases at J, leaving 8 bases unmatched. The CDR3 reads CASSSYSGVIDTQYF. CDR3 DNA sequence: TGTGCCAGCAGTTCCTATAGCGGGGTGATAGATACGCAGTATTTT.

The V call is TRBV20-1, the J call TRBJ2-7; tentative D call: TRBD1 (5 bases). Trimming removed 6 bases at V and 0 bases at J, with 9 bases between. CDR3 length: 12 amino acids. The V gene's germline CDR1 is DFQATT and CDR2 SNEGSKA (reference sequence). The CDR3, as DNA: TGCAGTGCCCTCAGGGCCTCCTACGAGCAGTACTTC. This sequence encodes CSALRASYEQYF.

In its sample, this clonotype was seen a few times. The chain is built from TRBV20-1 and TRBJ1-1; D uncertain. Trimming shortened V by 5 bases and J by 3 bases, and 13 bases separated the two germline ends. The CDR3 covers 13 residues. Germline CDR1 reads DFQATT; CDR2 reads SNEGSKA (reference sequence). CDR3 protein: CSAGRVLDTEAFF. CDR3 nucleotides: TGCAGTGCTGGACGGGTGTTGGACACTGAAGCTTTCTTT.

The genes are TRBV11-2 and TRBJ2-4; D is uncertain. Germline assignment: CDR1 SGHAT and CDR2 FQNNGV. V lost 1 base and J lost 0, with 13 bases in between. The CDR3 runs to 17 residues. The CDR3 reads CASSLGGDILAKNIQYF. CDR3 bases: TGTGCCAGCAGCTTAGGAGGAGACATCCTAGCCAAAAACATTCAGTACTTC.

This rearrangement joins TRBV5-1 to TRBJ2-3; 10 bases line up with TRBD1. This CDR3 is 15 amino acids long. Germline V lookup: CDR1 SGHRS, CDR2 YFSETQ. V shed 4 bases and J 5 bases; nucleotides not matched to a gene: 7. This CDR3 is CASSGWDRGEDTQYF. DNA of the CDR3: TGCGCCAGCAGCGGATGGGACAGGGGAGAAGATACGCAGTATTTT.

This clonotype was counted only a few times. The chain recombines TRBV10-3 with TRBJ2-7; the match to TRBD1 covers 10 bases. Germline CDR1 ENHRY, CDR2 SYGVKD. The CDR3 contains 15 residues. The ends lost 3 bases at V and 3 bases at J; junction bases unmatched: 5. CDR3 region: CAISDPGQGNYEQYF. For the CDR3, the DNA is TGTGCCATCAGTGACCCGGGACAGGGGAACTACGAGCAGTACTTC.

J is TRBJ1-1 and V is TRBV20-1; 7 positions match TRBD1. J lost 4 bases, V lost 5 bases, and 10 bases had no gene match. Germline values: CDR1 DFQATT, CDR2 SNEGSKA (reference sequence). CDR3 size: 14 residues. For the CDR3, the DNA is TGCAGTGCTGGTGGGAGGGGGCGGGCCACTGAAGCTTTCTTT. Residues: CSAGGRGRATEAFF.

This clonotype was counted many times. The CDR3 sequence: CASSSDRYSNQPQHF. In nucleotides, the CDR3 is TGTGCCAGCAGTTCTGACCGCTATAGCAATCAGCCCCAGCATTTT. The chain is built from TRBV6-5 and TRBJ1-5; D is ambiguous. Germline CDR1 reads MNHEY; CDR2 reads SVGAGI. The CDR3 contains 15 residues. With 4 bases removed from V and 0 bases from J, the gap between germline ends came to 10 bases.

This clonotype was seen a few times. CDR3: CASSLGRIDTQYF. CDR3 nucleotides: TGTGCCAGCAGCTTAGGGCGGATAGATACGCAGTATTTT. The J gene is TRBJ2-3, the V gene TRBV11-2, with unresolved D. Trimming shortened V by 1 base and J by 5 bases, and 7 bases separated the two germline ends. This CDR3 is 13 amino acids long. CDR1 and CDR2 (germline): SGHAT, FQNNGV.

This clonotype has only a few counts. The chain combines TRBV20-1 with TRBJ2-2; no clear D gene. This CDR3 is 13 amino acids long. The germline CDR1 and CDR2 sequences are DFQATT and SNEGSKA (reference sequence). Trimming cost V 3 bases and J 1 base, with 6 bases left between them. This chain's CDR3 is CSASPGNTGELFF. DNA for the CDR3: TGCAGTGCTAGCCCAGGGAACACCGGGGAGCTGTTTTTT.

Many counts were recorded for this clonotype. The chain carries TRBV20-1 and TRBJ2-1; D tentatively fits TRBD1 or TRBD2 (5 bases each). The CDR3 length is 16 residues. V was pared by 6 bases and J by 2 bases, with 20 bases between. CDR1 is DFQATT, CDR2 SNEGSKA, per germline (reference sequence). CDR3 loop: CSARGRGAVTYNEQFF. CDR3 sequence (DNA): TGCAGTGCCCGCGGACGAGGGGCGGTAACCTACAATGAGCAGTTCTTC.

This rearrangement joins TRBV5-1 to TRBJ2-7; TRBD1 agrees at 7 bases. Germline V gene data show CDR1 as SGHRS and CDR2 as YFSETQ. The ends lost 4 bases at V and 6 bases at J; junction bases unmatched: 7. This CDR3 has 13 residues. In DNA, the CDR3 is TGCGCCAGCAGCCTTGACAGGGTGAGCGAGCAGTACTTC. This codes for CASSLDRVSEQYF.

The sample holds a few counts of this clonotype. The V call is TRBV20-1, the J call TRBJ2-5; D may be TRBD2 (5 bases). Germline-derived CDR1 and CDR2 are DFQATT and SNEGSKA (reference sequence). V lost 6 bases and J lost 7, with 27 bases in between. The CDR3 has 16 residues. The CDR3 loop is CSAISRTADTGVTQYF. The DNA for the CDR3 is TGCAGTGCGATATCCCGGACCGCCGATACCGGGGTGACCCAGTACTTC.

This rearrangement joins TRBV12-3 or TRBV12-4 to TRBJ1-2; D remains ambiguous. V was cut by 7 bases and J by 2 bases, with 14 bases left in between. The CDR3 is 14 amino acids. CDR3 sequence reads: CASTLGGPNYGYTF. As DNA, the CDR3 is TGTGCCAGCACTTTGGGAGGGCCGAACTATGGCTACACCTTC.

The chain's CDR3 is CASSSHLSEQYF. CDR3 coding DNA: TGTGCCAGCAGTTCCCATCTTTCCGAGCAGTACTTC. The chain is built from TRBV3-1 and TRBJ2-7, with no clear D. This CDR3 contains 12 residues. Trimming took off 6 bases at V and 6 bases at J, with 12 bases between the two ends. Germline values: CDR1 LGHDT, CDR2 YNNKEL (reference sequence).